This T cell receptor (beta chain) was recovered during a study of blood T cell repertoires in COVID-19. In the study overall: Samples representing acute and convalescent COVID-19 were sourced from the United States, Italy and Spain. Sources were T cells, B-cell-depleted T cells, or PBMCs; the material itself was cDNA or gDNA.

Trimming cost V 2 bases and J 6 bases; bases outside gene matches: 5. The CDR3 contains 15 residues. From germline, CDR1 is KGHSH and CDR2 LQKENI. In the source study's methods: Estimated nucleated cell counts came from reference gene primer amplification. TCRdb keeps only in-frame clones here, not all; method: immunoSEQ multiplex PCR. From that table come the V and J calls and clone size; the DNA was used to work out D and trimming. This sample has 470,000 or so clones, with 70% to 90% found just once. The clonotype comes from a human donor in a cohort sampled during active COVID-19. The chain has TRBV18 and TRBJ2-2; 8 nucleotides agree with TRBD1. Source material: peripheral blood. This CDR3 reads CASSPVQGAPGELFF. Here the CDR3 DNA reads TGTGCCAGCTCACCAGTCCAGGGGGCGCCCGGGGAGCTGTTTTTT.